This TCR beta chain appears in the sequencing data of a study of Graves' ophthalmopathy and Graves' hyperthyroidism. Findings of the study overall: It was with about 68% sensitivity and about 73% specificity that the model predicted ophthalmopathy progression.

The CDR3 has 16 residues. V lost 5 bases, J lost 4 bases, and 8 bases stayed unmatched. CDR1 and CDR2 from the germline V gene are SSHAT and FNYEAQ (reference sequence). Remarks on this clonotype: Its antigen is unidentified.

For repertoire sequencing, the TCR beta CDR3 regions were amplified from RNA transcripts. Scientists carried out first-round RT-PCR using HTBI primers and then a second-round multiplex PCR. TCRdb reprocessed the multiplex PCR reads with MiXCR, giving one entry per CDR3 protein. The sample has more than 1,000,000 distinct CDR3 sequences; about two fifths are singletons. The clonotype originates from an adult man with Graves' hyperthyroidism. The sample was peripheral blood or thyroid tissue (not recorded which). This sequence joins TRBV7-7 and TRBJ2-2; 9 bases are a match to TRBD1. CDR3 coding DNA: TGTGCCAGCAGCACCGGGACAGGGAGTTTCACCGGGGAGCTGTTTTTT. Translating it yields CASSTGTGSFTGELFF.